These T cell receptor beta chains were read from a single sample in a study of neoadjuvant anti-PD-1 for oral cavity cancer. TCRdb keeps only in-frame clones here, not all; method: immunoSEQ multiplex PCR. The sample yields about 16,000 clones, 55% to 80% seen once. Sequencing was performed on PBMCs, taken before nivolumab (anti-PD-1) treatment. The origin of the receptors is a person between 40 and 79 years old with oral cavity squamous cell carcinoma. CDR3s include the opening cysteine and the closing phenylalanine or tryptophan. D genes are given only for firm matches. Clone size, where shown, is once, few, many, or a class for clones that have expanded.

DNA | CDR3 | V | size | length | D | J
TGTGCCAGCAGTGATCGAGGACACCGGGAGACCCAGTACTTC | CASSDRGHRETQYF | TRBV25-1 | large | 14 | NA | TRBJ2-5
TGTGCCAGCAGCGCTGGACAGGGAAACACCGGGGAGCTGTTTTTT | CASSAGQGNTGELFF | TRBV9 | NA | 15 | TRBD1 | TRBJ2-2
TGTGCCAGCAGTTTAAGAGGGCCGTCCTACAATGAGCAGTTCTTC | CASSLRGPSYNEQFF | TRBV28 | NA | 15 | NA | TRBJ2-1
TGCGCCAGCAGCAGGGGACTAGCGGGAGGGCCAGGGGGTAATGAGCAGTTCTTC | CASSRGLAGGPGGNEQFF | TRBV5-1 | NA | 18 | TRBD2 | TRBJ2-1
TGTGCCAGCAGTTTATTTCGGGACAGGGGGTTATACGAGCAGTACTTC | CASSLFRDRGLYEQYF | TRBV28 | few | 16 | TRBD1 | TRBJ2-7
TGTGCCAGCAGTTACTCTAGGACAGGGTCCACTGAAGCTTTCTTT | CASSYSRTGSTEAFF | TRBV6-5 | NA | 15 | TRBD1 | TRBJ1-1
TGCGCCAGCTGGGAAGGTGGCGCCAAAAACATTCAGTACTTC | CASWEGGAKNIQYF | TRBV5-1 | NA | 14 | NA | TRBJ2-4
TGTGCCAGCAGTGAAACGGGCAGATTAGGCTATGGCTACACCTTC | CASSETGRLGYGYTF | TRBV6-1 | NA | 15 | NA | TRBJ1-2
TGTGCCAGCTCACCATTGTTAGCGGGATTGAACAATGAGCAGTTCTTC | CASSPLLAGLNNEQFF | TRBV18 | few | 16 | TRBD2 | TRBJ2-1
TGTGCCAGCAGTTACTCTAATAGCGGGAGTTACGAGCAGTACTTC | CASSYSNSGSYEQYF | TRBV6-5 | NA | 15 | TRBD2 | TRBJ2-7
TGTGCCATCAGTGAGTCGGGTTTTGAAGAGACCCAGTACTTC | CAISESGFEETQYF | TRBV10-3 | once | 14 | NA | TRBJ2-5
TGTGCCAGCAGTTTCACCCTAGCGGGAGCCTACGAGCAGTACTTC | CASSFTLAGAYEQYF | TRBV6-5 | NA | 15 | TRBD2 | TRBJ2-7
TGTGCCAGCAGCTTACTCTACGAGCAGTACTTC | CASSLLYEQYF | TRBV11-2 | few | 11 | NA | TRBJ2-7
TGTGCCAGCAGCCCTAGCGGTTCGAGCTCCTACGAGCAGTACTTC | CASSPSGSSSYEQYF | TRBV9 | NA | 15 | TRBD2 | TRBJ2-7
TGTGCCAGCAGCCCTATGGGGAGAGGGTCCTACAATGAGCAGTTCTTC | CASSPMGRGSYNEQFF | TRBV11-3 | few | 16 | NA | TRBJ2-1
TGTGCCAGCAGCCTTAGGACTAGCGGGAGTAGAATGAATGAGCAGTTCTTC | CASSLRTSGSRMNEQFF | TRBV9 | few | 17 | TRBD2 | TRBJ2-1
TGCGCCAGCAGTGAAGGTTCGACCAACAGGGAGCAGTTCTTC | CASSEGSTNREQFF | TRBV10-1 | NA | 14 | NA | TRBJ2-1
TGTGCCAGCAGTTTACGCTACGAGCAGTACTTC | CASSLRYEQYF | TRBV28 | few | 11 | NA | TRBJ2-7
TGTGCCAGCAGCCCTAGCCGAGCCCTATCCTACGAGCAGTACTTC | CASSPSRALSYEQYF | TRBV11-2 | NA | 15 | NA | TRBJ2-7
TGTGCTAGCAGCCTAAACCCGGGGGGGGAGACCCAGTACTTC | CASSLNPGGETQYF | TRBV7-7 | NA | 14 | TRBD2 | TRBJ2-5
TGTGCCAGCTCACTTAAAACAGGGAACTATGGCTACACCTTC | CASSLKTGNYGYTF | TRBV18 | NA | 14 | NA | TRBJ1-2
TGTGCCAGCAGTGAAGCCAGACAGGTTCAAGAGACCCAGTACTTC | CASSEARQVQETQYF | TRBV2 | NA | 15 | NA | TRBJ2-5
TGTGCCAGCAGCTCTTCACTAGCGGGAGCGAACGAGCAGTACTTC | CASSSSLAGANEQYF | TRBV7-8 | NA | 15 | TRBD2 | TRBJ2-7
TGTGCCAGTAGTTCTGTGGACAGGGGTGGTGAGCAGTACTTC | CASSSVDRGGEQYF | TRBV19 | few | 14 | TRBD1 | TRBJ2-7
TGCGCCAGCAGCTTGGTGGTTGGGAACGAGCAGTACTTC | CASSLVVGNEQYF | TRBV5-1 | once | 13 | NA | TRBJ2-7
TGCGCCAGCAGCACCGGGACAGGGACAATTTTGGGTGAAGCTTTCTTT | CASSTGTGTILGEAFF | TRBV5-1 | NA | 16 | TRBD1 | TRBJ1-1
TGTGCCAGCAGTTACCGAGCGGGAGTCACCGGCGAGCAGTACTTC | CASSYRAGVTGEQYF | TRBV6-5 | NA | 15 | TRBD2 | TRBJ2-7
TGTGCCAGCAGGCCAGGACTAGCGGGAGAGACCCAGTACTTC | CASRPGLAGETQYF | TRBV11-2 | NA | 14 | TRBD2 | TRBJ2-5